This TCR beta chain comes out of a study of blood T cells in healthy people across ages. Study results and limitations: A greater number of naive CD4+ cells and higher diversity distinguished long-lived donors from aged donors.

Then a second PCR, running about 6 to 11 cycles, was carried out with a sample-barcoded 5' primer and a J-beta primer mix. TCRdb processed the 5' RACE reads anew with MiXCR; each CDR3 protein has one entry. Among about 940,000 distinct CDR3 sequences, around 48% were seen once, and the ten largest hold roughly an eighth. Germline V gives CDR1 LGHNA, CDR2 YSLEER. V lost 4 bases and J lost 7, with 14 bases in between. The CDR3 has 15 residues. Remarks on this clonotype: The antigen remains undetermined.

What was sequenced was blood. V is TRBV4-3 and J is TRBJ1-6; the D gene is possibly TRBD1 (6 bases). The sequence derives from a man in his thirties or forties in good health. CDR3 protein: CASSLSRGINSPLHF. The DNA of the CDR3 is TGCGCCAGCAGCCTATCAAGGGGGATCAATTCACCCCTCCACTTT.